These 5 T cell receptor beta chains share one sample of origin, sequenced in a study of blood T cell repertoires in COVID-19. Sequencing used immunoSEQ multiplex PCR; TCRdb keeps in-frame clones, though not all of them. The sample yields tens of thousands of clones, 85% to 90% seen once. Source material: peripheral blood. The receptors here all came from a man in his 70s with acute or convalescent COVID-19.

The chain links TRBV19 to TRBJ2-3, with a tentative D call TRBD2 (6 bases). The V gene lost 4 bases and the J gene lost 8 bases, with 13 bases spanning the gap. CDR3 size: 13 residues. CDR1 is LNHDA, CDR2 SQIVND, per germline (reference sequence). The CDR3 loop reads CASSTGLGGTQYF. The CDR3 bases are TGTGCCAGTAGTACGGGACTCGGGGGTACGCAGTATTTT.

Points on this clone: At one end the junction does not follow the germline gene, possibly because of a read error. The chain couples TRBV19 to TRBJ2-1; the D gene is possibly TRBD2 (6 bases). The CDR3 contains 15 residues. CDR1 is LNHDA, CDR2 SQIVND, per germline (reference sequence). The DNA for the CDR3 is TGTGCCAGTACCCCCGACGGGACCTCGACTAGTCCGCCGGTCTTC. Its translation: CASTPDGTSTSPPVF.

V and J are TRBV6-1 and TRBJ2-5; D perhaps matches TRBD1 (5 bases). The CDR3 is 14 residues long. Germline assignment: CDR1 MNHNS and CDR2 SASEGT. Trimming took off 1 base at V and 1 base at J, with 7 bases between the two ends. The chain's CDR3 is CASSEGGLQETQYF. CDR3 nucleotides: TGTGCCAGCAGTGAAGGGGGCCTCCAAGAGACCCAGTACTTC.

The gene calls are TRBV18 and TRBJ2-1, with 7 nucleotides matching TRBD2. CDR1 and CDR2 (germline): KGHSH, LQKENI. V was pared by 0 bases and J by 4 bases, with 3 bases of the junction left unmatched. The CDR3 has 15 amino acids. In DNA form, the CDR3 reads TGTGCCAGCTCACCACCCGGCGGGAGTTACAATGAGCAGTTCTTC. Its translation: CASSPPGGSYNEQFF.

This clone came up a few times. The chain joins TRBV7-8 to TRBJ1-4, with D perhaps matching TRBD1 (6 bases). The CDR3 has 15 residues. The V end lost 5 bases, the J end lost 8 bases, and 18 bases lay between the germline ends. Germline loops: CDR1 SGHVS, CDR2 FQNEAQ. This chain's CDR3 is CASSLSGQRGEKLFF. CDR3 nucleotide sequence: TGTGCCAGCAGCCTTTCCGGACAGCGTGGGGAAAAACTGTTTTTT.